This T cell receptor beta chain was documented in a study of cytomegalovirus exposure and HLA in healthy donors. Findings and caveats of the study: There were a few CMV-associated chains whose specificity for CMV antigens was confirmed in vitro. Overall, around 160 TCR beta chains were annotated as cytomegalovirus-associated.

A word on this clone: The antigen remains unidentified.

PCR amplification relied on 60 Vbeta primers (plus 13 Jbeta primers). Assay used: immunoSEQ multiplex PCR; TCRdb lists only in-frame clones, some missing. The sample gives about 190,000 clones, roughly 83% of which show up once; 1.6% is in the top ten. V shed 3 bases, J shed 3 bases, and the junction held 6 bases outside the gene matches. This CDR3 is built from 16 residues. Germline lookup yields CDR1 LGHNA and CDR2 YSLEER. The sample taken for sequencing was PBMCs. This TCR was sampled from a woman between 50 and 59 years old in good health and CMV-seronegative. The chain combines TRBV4-3 with TRBJ2-3; TRBD1 matches at 10 bases. CDR3 region: CASSHPRTGGTDTQYF. The DNA for the CDR3 is TGCGCCAGCAGCCACCCAAGGACAGGGGGTACAGATACGCAGTATTTT.